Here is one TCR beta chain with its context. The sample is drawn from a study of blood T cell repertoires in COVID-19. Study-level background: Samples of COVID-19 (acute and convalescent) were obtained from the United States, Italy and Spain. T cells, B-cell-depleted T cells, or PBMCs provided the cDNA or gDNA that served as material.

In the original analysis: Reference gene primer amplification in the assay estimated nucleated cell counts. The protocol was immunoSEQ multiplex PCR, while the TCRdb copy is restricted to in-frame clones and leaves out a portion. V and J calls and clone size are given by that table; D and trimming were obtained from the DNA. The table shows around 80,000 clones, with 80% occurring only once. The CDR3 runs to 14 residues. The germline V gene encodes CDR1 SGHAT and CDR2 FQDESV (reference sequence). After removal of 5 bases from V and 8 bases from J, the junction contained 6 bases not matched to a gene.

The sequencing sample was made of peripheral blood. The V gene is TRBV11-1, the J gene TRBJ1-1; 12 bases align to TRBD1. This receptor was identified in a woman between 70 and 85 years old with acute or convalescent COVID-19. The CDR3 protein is CASSPRDRGLEAFF. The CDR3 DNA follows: TGTGCCAGCAGCCCCCGGGACAGGGGGCTAGAAGCTTTCTTT.